This T cell receptor beta chain stems from a study of T cells after posttransplantation cyclophosphamide. General study findings and limits: Donor-recipient repertoire similarity was low at 1-2 months, rising over year one. Tissue-infiltrating T cells from skin or gut overlapped little with blood T cells. After PTCy, TRB diversity resembled that of CNI/methotrexate controls.

In germline, CDR1 is SEHNR, CDR2 FQNEAQ (reference sequence). The CDR3 covers 16 residues. The junction had 6 bases not matched to a gene; V was cut back by 1 base and J by 0 bases. Generated by immunoSEQ multiplex PCR, the TCRdb table keeps only in-frame clones and is missing some. The repertoire consists of 32,000 or so clones, with around 90% occurring once and the leading ten covering 14% to 15%. Note on this clone: Its target is unknown.

Sequenced sample: PBMCs. The chain combines TRBV7-9 with TRBJ2-7; 7 bases agree with TRBD2. The receptor's source is a woman between 40 and 50 years old with a blood cancer, CMV-positive, and with a related stem cell donor. For the CDR3, the DNA is TGTGCCAGCAGCTTAGTGAGCGGGGTGAGCTCCTACGAGCAGTACTTC. Its translation is CASSLVSGVSSYEQYF.